Included here is one TCR beta chain sequence, with context. At one boundary the junction diverges from the germline segment, which might be a read error. The germline V gene encodes CDR1 KGHSH and CDR2 LQKENI. The CDR3 consists of 13 residues. This PCR relied on a set of 60 Vbeta primers and 13 Jbeta primers. Clones were read by immunoSEQ multiplex PCR, and TCRdb kept only the in-frame ones, dropping some. The sample consists of some 130,000 clones, 55% to 80% of them appearing once. Healthy donors of bone marrow made up the group. The sample belongs to a study of cytomegalovirus exposure and HLA in healthy donors.

V usage is TRBV18 and J usage is TRBJ1-2; 10 bases fit TRBD1. The sequence was collected from a middle-aged woman in good health and CMV-seronegative. Sample: PBMCs. The CDR3 loop is CASSPDRGTPGCF. CDR3 nucleotide sequence: TGTGCCAGCTCACCGGACAGGGGGACTCCCGGGTGCTTC.